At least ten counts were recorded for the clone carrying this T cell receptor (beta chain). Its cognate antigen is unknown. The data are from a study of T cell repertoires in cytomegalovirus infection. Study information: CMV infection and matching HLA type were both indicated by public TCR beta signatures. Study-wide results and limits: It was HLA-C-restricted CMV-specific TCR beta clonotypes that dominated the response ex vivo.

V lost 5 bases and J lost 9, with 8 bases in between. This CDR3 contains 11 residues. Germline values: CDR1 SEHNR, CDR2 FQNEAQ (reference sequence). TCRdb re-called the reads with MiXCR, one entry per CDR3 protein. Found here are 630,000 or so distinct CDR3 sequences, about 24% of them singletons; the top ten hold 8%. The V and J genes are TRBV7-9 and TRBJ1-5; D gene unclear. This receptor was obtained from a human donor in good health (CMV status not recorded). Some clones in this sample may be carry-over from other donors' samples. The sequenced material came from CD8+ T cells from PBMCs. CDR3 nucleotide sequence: TGTGCCAGCAGCCTCTCGGGGCCCCAGCATTTT. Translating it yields CASSLSGPQHF.